These 28 T cell receptor beta chains came from one sample sequenced in a study of T cells after yellow fever vaccination. TCRdb called the 5' RACE reads again in MiXCR, with one record for every CDR3 protein. The table has over 120,000 distinct CDR3 sequences, about 6.9% seen once. The specimen was CD4+ T cells sorted from PBMCs, collected 10 days after the yellow fever booster vaccination. These receptor sequences come from a young man who received the YFV17D yellow fever vaccine.

This clonotype turned up a few times. The chain links TRBV7-2 to TRBJ1-1; D is unresolved. V lost 4 bases and J lost 0, with 9 bases in between. CDR3 size: 14 residues. Germline V gene sequence: CDR1 SGHTA, CDR2 FQGNSA. DNA for the CDR3: TGTGCCAGCAGCTCCGGACGGATGAACACTGAAGCTTTCTTT. Translated: CASSSGRMNTEAFF. Full variable domain (rest looked up from reference TRBV7-2 and TRBJ1-1): GAGVSQSPSNKVTEKGKDVELRCDPISGHTALYWYRQSLGQGLEFLIYFQGNSAPDKSGLPSDRFSAERTGGSVSTLTIQRTQQEDSAVYLCASSSGRMNTEAFFGQGTRLTVV.

This clonotype was recorded at least ten times. This chain connects TRBV7-2 to TRBJ2-1, with D tentatively TRBD1 or TRBD2 (5 bases each). There are 15 residues in the CDR3. Germline V CDR1 and CDR2: SGHTA, FQGNSA. V was cut by 7 bases and J by 4 bases, with 17 bases left in between. The CDR3 bases are TGTGCCAGCAACACCGCGTGGGGCGGGTACAATGAGCAGTTCTTC. It yields the protein CASNTAWGGYNEQFF.

The CDR3 reads CASTQIGYGYTF. CDR3 bases: TGTGCCAGCACTCAAATAGGCTATGGCTACACCTTC. The gene calls are TRBV12-3 or TRBV12-4 and TRBJ1-2; no clear D. Trimming stripped 7 bases from V and 4 bases from J, with 10 bases between. The CDR3 length is 12 residues.

There are many counts of this clonotype. This chain joins TRBV10-3 and TRBJ2-7, with 8 bases matching TRBD1. CDR3 length: 11 residues. V gave up 10 bases and J gave up 3 bases; unmatched junction bases: 2. CDR1 is ENHRY, CDR2 SYGVKD, per germline. The DNA for the CDR3 is TGTGCCACGGGGACAGGCTACGAGCAGTACTTC. Protein sequence: CATGTGYEQYF.

This rearrangement joins TRBV7-2 to TRBJ2-7; 7 bases map to TRBD1. Losses at the gene ends were 0 bases for V and 3 bases for J; bases not matched to a gene: 5. The CDR3 has 15 amino acids. The germline CDR1 and CDR2 sequences are SGHTA and FQGNSA. CDR3 loop: CASSLAGQVVYEQYF. CDR3 nucleotide sequence: TGTGCCAGCAGCTTAGCTGGACAGGTCGTCTACGAGCAGTACTTC.

Ten or more counts support this clonotype. This chain joins TRBV7-8 and TRBJ1-5; possibly TRBD1 for D (5 bases). Germline assignment: CDR1 SGHVS and CDR2 FQNEAQ. Between the trimmed V and J ends, which lost 3 bases and 7 bases, there was a span of 10 bases. CDR3 length equals 13 residues. The CDR3 DNA reads as TGTGCCAGCAGCTTCCATCGGGGCCAGCCCCAGCATTTT. Amino acid sequence: CASSFHRGQPQHF.

This clonotype was seen repeatedly, ten times or more. This chain joins TRBV5-1 and TRBJ2-7, with 9 bases matching TRBD1. Trimming removed 3 bases from V and 7 bases from J; junction bases left unmatched: 8. CDR3 length: 14 residues. Germline assignment: CDR1 SGHRS and CDR2 YFSETQ. CDR3 protein: CASSSGQGAREQYF. The CDR3 coding sequence is TGCGCCAGCAGCTCGGGACAGGGTGCGCGGGAGCAGTACTTC.

This clonotype was seen at least ten times. The rearrangement uses TRBV6-1 and TRBJ2-1; D may match TRBD1 or TRBD2 (5 bases each). Germline values: CDR1 MNHNS, CDR2 SASEGT. Trimming shortened V by 4 bases and J by 7 bases, and 17 bases separated the two germline ends. This CDR3 has 15 residues. The CDR3 spells CASSARGPLINEQFF. CDR3 bases: TGTGCCAGCAGTGCACGGGGCCCCCTGATTAATGAGCAGTTCTTC.

The CDR3: CSARDGGNYGYTF. Written as DNA, the CDR3 is TGCAGTGCTAGGGACGGGGGGAACTATGGCTACACCTTC. The chain recombines TRBV20-1 with TRBJ1-2, with a tentative D call TRBD1 (5 bases). Trimming took 3 bases from V and 2 from J, leaving 10 bases between them. Germline V gives CDR1 DFQATT, CDR2 SNEGSKA (reference sequence). CDR3 length: 13 amino acids.

This clonotype was recorded many times. The V gene is TRBV5-1, the J gene TRBJ2-1; D possibly corresponds to TRBD1 (5 bases). Germline V gene lookup returns CDR1 SGHRS and CDR2 YFSETQ. Between the trimmed V and J ends, which lost 7 bases and 4 bases, there was a span of 12 bases. The CDR3 is 13 amino acids. The CDR3 bases are TGCGCCAGCGGTCAGGGTGGGTACAATGAGCAGTTCTTC. Protein product: CASGQGGYNEQFF.

This clonotype was counted many times. In nucleotides, the CDR3 is TGCAGTGCTAGGATAGGGGGTGGGGACACTGAAGCTTTCTTT. Amino acids: CSARIGGGDTEAFF. The V call is TRBV20-1, the J call TRBJ1-1; possible D gene TRBD1, 6 bases. This CDR3 contains 14 residues. Per the germline V gene, CDR1 is DFQATT and CDR2 is SNEGSKA (reference sequence). With 3 bases removed from V and 3 bases from J, the gap between germline ends came to 14 bases.

This clonotype has a handful of counts. V gene TRBV18 combines with J gene TRBJ2-6, with D maybe TRBD1 (5 bases). V was cut by 5 bases and J by 4 bases, with 15 bases left in between. This CDR3 is built from 16 residues. Germline CDR1 reads KGHSH; CDR2 reads LQKENI. This chain's CDR3 is CASSLQGANGANVLTF. The CDR3 coding sequence is TGTGCCAGCTCATTGCAAGGGGCTAACGGGGCCAACGTCCTGACTTTC.

There are many counts of this clonotype. V is TRBV3-1 and J is TRBJ1-1; no reliable D call. CDR1 and CDR2 (germline): LGHDT, YNNKEL (reference sequence). V was trimmed by 4 bases and J by 4 bases, leaving 7 bases between them. CDR3 length equals 12 residues. CDR3 amino acids: CASSRLGTEAFF. DNA of the CDR3: TGTGCCAGCAGCCGGTTGGGCACTGAAGCTTTCTTT.

This clonotype showed up many times. At one boundary the junction diverges from the germline segment, which might be a read error. DNA for the CDR3: TGTGCCAGCACCAACGGGGGACTAGAGGATTTT. This codes for CASTNGGLEDF. The chain joins TRBV6-2 or TRBV6-3 to TRBJ2-3; TRBD2 aligns across 8 bases. Germline values: CDR1 MNHEY, CDR2 SVGEGT. The CDR3 totals 11 residues.

This clonotype was seen many times. This chain connects TRBV3-1 to TRBJ2-2; 8 positions agree with TRBD2. The length of the CDR3 is 15 residues. Per the germline V gene, CDR1 is LGHDT and CDR2 is YNNKEL (reference sequence). Trimming removed 4 bases from V and 1 base from J; junction bases left unmatched: 2. The CDR3 DNA reads TGTGCCAGCAGCCTGACTAGCGAGAACACCGGGGAGCTGTTTTTT. Encoded protein: CASSLTSENTGELFF. The full variable domain, in which reference TRBV3-1 and TRBJ2-2 provide the parts outside the CDR3, is DTAVSQTPKYLVTQMGNDKSIKCEQNLGHDTMYWYKQDSKKFLKIMFSYNNKELIINETVPNRFSPKSPDKAHLNLHINSLELGDSAVYFCASSLTSENTGELFFGEGSRLTVL.

Many counts were recorded for this clonotype. The rearrangement uses TRBV6-5 and TRBJ1-5; no clear D. CDR1 is MNHEY and CDR2 is SVGAGI in the germline V gene. Trimming shortened V by 2 bases and J by 3 bases, and 17 bases separated the two germline ends. The CDR3 covers 17 residues. Here the CDR3 DNA reads TGTGCCAGCAGTTACGGTTACCCCGGGAGCCACAATCAGCCCCAGCATTTT. Protein sequence: CASSYGYPGSHNQPQHF.

This clonotype was seen many times. This sequence joins TRBV12-3 or TRBV12-4 and TRBJ2-7, with TRBD2 matching 10 bases. V dropped 1 base and J dropped 2; count of bases not matched to a gene: 2. The CDR3 runs to 15 residues. CDR3 sequence: CASSLGGLAAYEQYF. CDR3 DNA sequence: TGTGCCAGCAGTTTAGGAGGACTAGCGGCCTACGAGCAGTACTTC.

This clonotype was seen many times. V is TRBV7-6 and J is TRBJ2-1; 10 nucleotides line up with TRBD2. V was pared by 0 bases and J by 3 bases, with 14 bases of the junction left unmatched. This CDR3 has 20 residues. Per germline, CDR1 SGHVS and CDR2 FNYEAQ. This CDR3 is CASSLARTSGQNRLYNEQFF. The CDR3 bases are TGTGCCAGCAGCTTAGCCAGGACTAGCGGCCAAAACCGGCTCTACAATGAGCAGTTCTTC.

At least ten counts were recorded for this clonotype. This sequence joins TRBV7-2 and TRBJ2-3, with TRBD2 matching over 10 bases. CDR1 and CDR2 (germline): SGHTA, FQGNSA. The J segment lost 7 bases and the V segment lost 3 bases, leaving 4 bases of the junction unmatched. CDR3 size: 14 residues. The CDR3 region has the DNA TGTGCCAGCAGCTTTTCTAGCGGGAGTTATACGCAGTATTTT. Translation gives CASSFSSGSYTQYF.

This clonotype has a count of ten or more. The V and J genes are TRBV7-2 and TRBJ2-1, with 7 bases identical to TRBD1. The germline V gene has CDR1 SGHTA and CDR2 FQGNSA. This CDR3 comprises 13 residues. Trimming took 4 bases from V and 4 from J; bases not matched to a gene: 1. CDR3 in DNA: TGTGCCAGCAGCTCGACAGGGTACAATGAGCAGTTCTTC. This translates into CASSSTGYNEQFF.

This clonotype has a count of ten or more. The rearrangement joins TRBV20-1 to TRBJ1-1; possibly TRBD1 for D (5 bases). Germline V gene sequence: CDR1 DFQATT, CDR2 SNEGSKA (reference sequence). V lost 4 bases, J lost 4 bases, and 10 bases lay in between. The CDR3 length is 12 residues. CDR3 coding DNA: TGCAGTGCTATTCAGGGAGTCACTGAAGCTTTCTTT. Amino acids: CSAIQGVTEAFF.

This clonotype was counted many times. The gene calls are TRBV20-1 and TRBJ2-5; D is unresolved. The germline V gene has CDR1 DFQATT and CDR2 SNEGSKA (reference sequence). V lost 4 bases, J lost 0 bases, and 12 bases lay in between. CDR3 length equals 14 residues. CDR3 loop: CSAKLLGNQETQYF. CDR3 DNA sequence: TGCAGTGCTAAGCTGTTGGGCAACCAAGAGACCCAGTACTTC.

This clonotype was observed many times. J is TRBJ2-7 and V is TRBV7-2, with TRBD2 matching 9 bases. Per germline, CDR1 SGHTA and CDR2 FQGNSA. The CDR3 consists of 17 residues. After removal of 3 bases from V and 3 bases from J, the junction contained 12 bases not matched to a gene. The CDR3 bases are TGTGCCAGCAGCTTTCTCGATAGCGGGAGAGGCCACTACGAGCAGTACTTC. This encodes CASSFLDSGRGHYEQYF.

This clonotype appeared many times. The chain couples TRBV20-1 to TRBJ2-1; tentatively, D is TRBD2 (5 bases). The CDR3 extends over 14 amino acids. Germline V gene sequence: CDR1 DFQATT, CDR2 SNEGSKA (reference sequence). Trimming stripped 6 bases from V and 2 bases from J, with 14 bases between. CDR3 loop: CSALGRTPYNEQFF. DNA of the CDR3: TGCAGTGCGCTAGGTAGGACTCCCTACAATGAGCAGTTCTTC.

This clonotype was found many times. The gene calls are TRBV25-1 and TRBJ2-3; D not certain. This CDR3 is built from 11 residues. Germline V gene data show CDR1 as MGHDK and CDR2 as SYGVNS. Trimming stripped 6 bases from V and 6 bases from J, with 7 bases between. The DNA of the CDR3 is TGTGCCAGCAGAGTCTGGGATACGCAGTATTTT. It codes for CASRVWDTQYF.

This clonotype was recorded a few times. The chain carries TRBV5-1 and TRBJ2-5; a weak D match, TRBD2 (5 bases). This CDR3 contains 14 residues. The germline V gene has CDR1 SGHRS and CDR2 YFSETQ. Between the trimmed V and J ends, which lost 4 bases and 5 bases, there was a span of 15 bases. The DNA for the CDR3 is TGCGCCAGCAGCCTCCTCGGGGAAGGGGAGACCCAGTACTTC. Translating gives CASSLLGEGETQYF.

CDR3 sequence (DNA): TGTGCCATCAGTGGGACTAGCGGCATCAACTCCTACAATGAGCAGTTCTTC. This encodes CAISGTSGINSYNEQFF. The chain couples TRBV10-3 to TRBJ2-1, with TRBD2 matching 10 bases. The CDR3 contains 17 residues. The germline CDR1 and CDR2 sequences are ENHRY and SYGVKD. V lost 4 bases to trimming and J lost 0 bases; unmatched junction nucleotides: 6.

In the case of this clonotype: Possible read error: a much larger clone is one base away. The J gene is TRBJ2-1, the V gene TRBV10-3; 9 bases align to TRBD2. The CDR3 has 16 amino acids. The V and J ends lost 8 bases and 7 bases, in that order; junction bases with no gene match: 15. Germline values: CDR1 ENHRY, CDR2 SYGVKD. CDR3 nucleotide sequence: TGTGCCATCGGGTCTGGCCCTAGCGGGACGAGTAATGAGCAGTTCTTC. It encodes CAIGSGPSGTSNEQFF.